This record covers a single T cell receptor (beta chain). As yet, its antigen is unknown. The sample is drawn from a study of beta chain features in type 1 diabetes. For the study at large: The samples had 100 million to 140 million sorted cells examined in all. Notes on the study in general: The question of HLA type influencing TCRB rearrangement was one that remained unresolved here. Among patients with Type 1 diabetes, TCRB CDR3s were moderately but significantly shorter in every one of the four CD4+ subsets.

The sequenced template was cDNA made from the entire isolated RNA. Measured with immunoSEQ multiplex PCR; TCRdb has only the in-frame clones, and not every one. The data contain 300,000 to 350,000 clones, roughly 13% of them singletons. This CDR3 spans 14 amino acids. Germline loops: CDR1 SGHRS, CDR2 YFSETQ. Trimming removed 4 bases from V and 7 bases from J; junction bases left unmatched: 7. This TCR was sampled from a young woman with type 1 diabetes. The sequencing sample was made of naive CD4+ T cells from blood. The rearrangement links TRBV5-1 to TRBJ2-7, with 11 bases matching TRBD1. CDR3 nucleotide sequence: TGCGCCAGCAGCCCCGGGACAGGGGGAGGAGAGCAGTACTTC. This encodes CASSPGTGGGEQYF.